The clone carrying this TCR beta chain showed up just once. The CDR3 is 15 residues long. Trimming stripped 1 base from V and 2 bases from J, with 11 bases between. CDR1 is MGHRA, CDR2 YSYEKL, per germline. These data are taken from a study of control samples from healthy donors and cancer patients. TCRdb's table, derived via immunoSEQ multiplex PCR, lists solely in-frame clones and lacks some. The sample holds some 100,000 clones, about 91% seen once. This receptor was obtained from a man aged 25-45 years in good health. Material for sequencing was blood. This chain links TRBV4-1 with TRBJ1-2; perhaps TRBD1 as D (6 bases). The CDR3 DNA is TGCGCCAGCAGCCAAGCGACAGGTATCAACTATGGCTACACCTTC. This encodes CASSQATGINYGYTF.